These 29 T cell receptor beta chains were sequenced from one sample in a study of PD-L1 blockade in urothelial cancer. TCRdb's table, derived via immunoSEQ multiplex PCR, lists solely in-frame clones and lacks some. The sample yields approximately 50,000 clones, 75% to 90% seen once. Time point here: pretreatment peripheral blood. Source: PBMCs, taken around atezolizumab (anti-PD-L1) treatment. The receptors were gathered from a man between 50 and 59 years old with urothelial cancer.

This rearrangement joins TRBV7-2 to TRBJ1-3; D gene ambiguous. Trimming shortened V by 1 base and J by 3 bases, and 7 bases separated the two germline ends. This CDR3 comprises 14 residues. The V gene's germline CDR1 is SGHTA and CDR2 FQGNSA. CDR3 sequence: CASSLETLGNTIYF. The CDR3 nucleotides read TGTGCCAGCAGCTTAGAGACACTTGGAAACACCATATATTTT.

The chain joins TRBV30 to TRBJ2-5; D possibly corresponds to TRBD2 (6 bases). CDR1 GTSNPN and CDR2 SVGIG come from the germline V gene (reference sequence). The CDR3 loop spans 14 amino acids. The V and J ends lost 4 bases and 3 bases respectively, with 15 bases between them. The CDR3 DNA follows: TGTGCCTGGACCCCCGACTCGGGGGAAGAGACCCAGTACTTC. Protein sequence: CAWTPDSGEETQYF. The full variable domain, with the rest looked up from reference TRBV30 and TRBJ2-5, is SQTIHQWPATLVQPVGSPLSLECTVEGTSNPNLYWYRQAAGRGLQLLFYSVGIGQISSEVPQNLSASRPQDRQFILSSKKLLLSDSGFYLCAWTPDSGEETQYFGPGTRLLVL.

This chain links TRBV7-2 with TRBJ2-3; 12 positions match TRBD2. CDR3 length: 17 residues. V lost 3 bases, J lost 5 bases, and 9 bases stayed unmatched. In germline, CDR1 is SGHTA, CDR2 FQGNSA. The CDR3 spells CASSFRTSGTTQDTQYF. CDR3 coding DNA: TGTGCCAGCAGCTTCCGGACTAGCGGGACTACCCAAGATACGCAGTATTTT.

This clone has a single count. This chain uses TRBV5-1 with TRBJ2-1; D call uncertain. Germline CDR1 SGHRS, CDR2 YFSETQ. V was pared by 5 bases and J by 2 bases, with 14 bases between. The length of the CDR3 is 15 residues. CDR3 residues: CASRGVAGPYNEQFF. CDR3 bases: TGCGCCAGCAGAGGTGTAGCCGGTCCCTACAATGAGCAGTTCTTC.

V and J are TRBV19 and TRBJ1-2; 7 nucleotides agree with TRBD1. J was trimmed by 4 bases and V by 3 bases; bases with no gene match: 8. The germline V gene has CDR1 LNHDA and CDR2 SQIVND (reference sequence). The CDR3 has 15 amino acids. CDR3 nucleotide sequence: TGTGCCAGTAGTATCCTGGGACAGACTAGCTATGGCTACACCTTC. This translates into CASSILGQTSYGYTF.

V is TRBV11-3 and J is TRBJ2-1; 13 bases map to TRBD2. The CDR3 consists of 17 residues. Looked up from germline, CDR1 is SGHNT and CDR2 is YENEEA. V lost 5 bases, J lost 5 bases, and 9 bases stayed unmatched. The CDR3 loop reads CASSTPSGLAGDNEQFF. CDR3 nucleotide sequence: TGTGCCAGCAGCACCCCCTCAGGACTAGCGGGAGACAATGAGCAGTTCTTC. The complete variable domain, with remaining parts taken from reference TRBV11-3 and TRBJ2-1, reads EAGVVQSPRYKIIEKKQPVAFWCNPISGHNTLYWYLQNLGQGPELLIRYENEEAVDDSQLPKDRFSAERLKGVDSTLKIQPAELGDSAVYLCASSTPSGLAGDNEQFFGPGTRLTVL.

The rearrangement joins TRBV14 to TRBJ2-2; D uncertain. The CDR3 is 16 amino acids. V lost 4 bases and J lost 3, with 15 bases in between. The germline V gene has CDR1 SGHDN and CDR2 FVKESK. The CDR3 DNA reads TGTGCCAGCAGCCCGTCAGTGTCCCTTTACACCGGGGAGCTGTTTTTT. Its protein product is CASSPSVSLYTGELFF.

The genes are TRBV9 and TRBJ2-5; D gene ambiguous. Between the trimmed V and J ends, which lost 4 bases and 5 bases, there was a span of 9 bases. This CDR3 has 12 amino acids. The V gene's germline CDR1 is SGDLS and CDR2 YYNGEE. The CDR3 sequence is CASSPGVETQYF. Here the CDR3 DNA reads TGTGCCAGCAGCCCAGGCGTGGAGACCCAGTACTTC.

Concerning this clone itself: The junction differs from germline at one of its ends, possibly a read error. Additional DNA sequences in this sample encode the identical CDR3. CDR3: CASSSGLAGGSDEQFF. CDR3 in DNA: TGCGCCAGCAGCTCGGGACTAGCGGGAGGTTCGGATGAACAGTTCTTC. The V call is TRBV5-1, the J call TRBJ2-1, with 15 bases that match TRBD2. In germline, CDR1 is SGHRS, CDR2 YFSETQ. The CDR3 contains 16 residues.

The CDR3 loop reads CASSYAGAIDNEQFF. The DNA for the CDR3 is TGTGCCAGCAGTTACGCGGGGGCGATTGACAATGAGCAGTTCTTC. The chain uses TRBV27 and TRBJ2-1; possibly TRBD2 for D (7 bases). This CDR3 is built from 15 residues. CDR1 MNHEY and CDR2 SMNVEV come from the germline V gene (reference sequence). Trimming took 4 bases from V and 5 from J, leaving 15 bases between them.

This clone is termed medium-sized. The chain couples TRBV4-1 to TRBJ2-1; D is possibly TRBD1 (6 bases). The CDR3 is 15 residues long. V dropped 1 base and J dropped 2 bases, with 9 bases sitting between them. The germline CDR1 and CDR2 sequences are MGHRA and YSYEKL. The CDR3 DNA reads as TGCGCCAGCAGCCAAGGGCAGGGGACCTACAATGAGCAGTTCTTC. It yields the protein CASSQGQGTYNEQFF.

This clone has more than one count but fewer than ten. The CDR3 bases are TGCAGCGCCCCGCTTCGACAGGGGATCCTCTATGGCTACACCTTC. Its protein is CSAPLRQGILYGYTF. This sequence joins TRBV29-1 and TRBJ1-2; TRBD1 agrees at 8 bases. There are 15 residues in the CDR3. V shed 7 bases, J shed 4 bases, and the junction held 14 bases outside the gene matches. From germline, CDR1 is SQVTM and CDR2 ANQGSEA.

The chain recombines TRBV19 with TRBJ1-2; a possible D gene is TRBD1 (5 bases). The CDR3 is made up of 15 amino acids. V lost 3 bases and J 2 bases, leaving 13 bases between the germline ends. Germline loops: CDR1 LNHDA, CDR2 SQIVND (reference sequence). As DNA, the CDR3 is TGTGCCAGTAGTATGGGAAGGGGAACAAACTATGGCTACACCTTC. Protein product: CASSMGRGTNYGYTF.

This clone was recorded once. The chain uses TRBV28 and TRBJ2-1; no definite D call. Trimming pared 6 bases from V and 10 bases from J, leaving 13 bases between. The germline CDR1 and CDR2 sequences are MDHEN and SYDVKM. The CDR3 totals 12 residues. CDR3 DNA: TGTGCCAGCAGGACCCTACTGAGGGAGCAGTTCTTC. It is translated as CASRTLLREQFF.

Only a few counts were recorded for this clone. The chain employs TRBV29-1 and TRBJ1-1; no clear D. V was shortened by 4 bases and J by 4 bases, with 13 bases between the two germline ends. The CDR3 sequence is 13 residues long. Germline-derived CDR1 and CDR2 are SQVTM and ANQGSEA. CDR3 sequence: CSVVPIEGTEAFF. CDR3 bases: TGCAGCGTTGTACCCATCGAGGGCACTGAAGCTTTCTTT. Together with reference TRBV29-1 and TRBJ1-1, the CDR3 gives the full variable domain: SAVISQKPSRDICQRGTSLTIQCQVDSQVTMMFWYRQQPGQSLTLIATANQGSEATYESGFVIDKFPISRPNLTFSTLTVSNMSPEDSSIYLCSVVPIEGTEAFFGQGTRLTVV.

The V gene is TRBV28, the J gene TRBJ1-1, with D hard to call. CDR3 length: 12 amino acids. CDR1 is MDHEN, CDR2 SYDVKM, per germline. V lost 2 bases to trimming and J lost 5 bases, with 6 bases between them. CDR3 protein: CASSLPLTEAFF. CDR3 bases: TGTGCCAGCAGTTTACCCCTAACTGAAGCTTTCTTT. Complete variable domain (other parts from reference TRBV28 and TRBJ1-1): DVKVTQSSRYLVKRTGEKVFLECVQDMDHENMFWYRQDPGLGLRLIYFSYDVKMKEKGDIPEGYSVSREKKERFSLILESASTNQTSMYLCASSLPLTEAFFGQGTRLTVV.

The chain employs TRBV7-2 and TRBJ1-2; 7 bases line up with TRBD1. J gave up 5 bases and V 1 base, and 4 bases lay outside the gene matches. The germline gives CDR1 SGHTA, CDR2 FQGNSA. The CDR3 sequence is 14 residues long. The CDR3 nucleotides read TGTGCCAGCAGCTTAGACAGGGGCCCTTATGGCTACACCTTC. This codes for CASSLDRGPYGYTF. The full variable domain, with the rest looked up from reference TRBV7-2 and TRBJ1-2, is GAGVSQSPSNKVTEKGKDVELRCDPISGHTALYWYRQSLGQGLEFLIYFQGNSAPDKSGLPSDRFSAERTGGSVSTLTIQRTQQEDSAVYLCASSLDRGPYGYTFGSGTRLTVV.

This clone was seen a few times. The rearrangement uses TRBV14 and TRBJ2-1; TRBD2 is a possible D gene (7 bases). This CDR3 region has 16 residues. Trimming took 1 base from V and 5 from J, leaving 15 bases between them. CDR1 is SGHDN, CDR2 FVKESK, per germline. In DNA form, the CDR3 reads TGTGCCAGCAGCCAAGGCAGGGGACTACGGAACAATGAGCAGTTCTTC. Residues: CASSQGRGLRNNEQFF.

In its sample, this clone was seen a few times. J is TRBJ2-7 and V is TRBV7-9, with 8 nucleotides matching TRBD2. Germline V lookup: CDR1 SEHNR, CDR2 FQNEAQ (reference sequence). The CDR3 runs to 14 residues. V lost 4 bases to trimming and J lost 7 bases; unmatched junction nucleotides: 9. CDR3 sequence reads: CASSSLAGPLEQYF. In DNA, the CDR3 is TGTGCCAGCAGCTCCCTAGCGGGCCCCCTGGAGCAGTACTTC.

The V gene is TRBV4-3, the J gene TRBJ2-1, with TRBD2 identical over 11 bases. This CDR3 has 16 amino acids. J was trimmed by 10 bases and V by 4 bases; bases with no gene match: 12. Germline V gene data show CDR1 as LGHNA and CDR2 as YSLEER. The CDR3 DNA follows: TGCGCCAGCAGCCTGGGGGCTAGCGGGGGGCGAGTGGAGCAGTTCTTC. Amino acid sequence: CASSLGASGGRVEQFF.

The table lists this clone with a count of one. The CDR3 DNA sequence: TGTGCCAGCAGCTTGTATGGTAGCGGGAGGGTTAAACACAATGAGCAGTTCTTC. Its protein is CASSLYGSGRVKHNEQFF. The V call is TRBV5-4, the J call TRBJ2-1, with TRBD2 matching over 11 bases. The length of the CDR3 is 18 residues. V lost 1 base to trimming and J lost 5 bases; unmatched junction nucleotides: 11. Germline-derived CDR1 and CDR2 are SGHNT and YYREEE (reference sequence).

V is TRBV29-1 and J is TRBJ2-7; D is ambiguous. Germline V CDR1 and CDR2: SQVTM, ANQGSEA. The CDR3 totals 13 residues. Deletions cut 7 bases from V and 2 bases from J, with 15 bases between. The CDR3 loop reads CSGKSQTTYEQYF. Written as DNA, the CDR3 is TGCAGCGGGAAATCACAGACCACCTACGAGCAGTACTTC.

The chain recombines TRBV2 with TRBJ1-5; D is unresolved. The CDR3 loop spans 17 amino acids. Germline values: CDR1 SNHLY, CDR2 FYNNEI. V gave up 8 bases and J gave up 0 bases, with 20 bases separating them. The CDR3 region is CASYLEAGVYSNQPQHF. The CDR3, as DNA: TGTGCCAGCTACTTGGAGGCCGGGGTCTATAGCAATCAGCCCCAGCATTTT.

DNA of the CDR3: TGTGCCTGGGCCCCAGGGGGTGGCTCCTACGAGCAGTACTTC. Its protein product is CAWAPGGGSYEQYF. V usage is TRBV30 and J usage is TRBJ2-7; TRBD1 aligns across 7 bases. The J segment lost 0 bases and the V segment lost 5 bases, leaving 7 bases of the junction unmatched. Germline V gives CDR1 GTSNPN, CDR2 SVGIG (reference sequence). This CDR3 has 14 amino acids.

This chain links TRBV5-8 with TRBJ1-5; 9 bases agree with TRBD1. The CDR3 spans 19 residues. Germline V gene sequence: CDR1 SGHTS, CDR2 YDEGEE. V shed 4 bases, J shed 6 bases, and the junction held 20 bases outside the gene matches. The DNA for the CDR3 is TGTGCCAGCAGCCCGATGTCCGGGACAGGGAGAAGGATATTTCAGCCCCAGCATTTT. It codes for CASSPMSGTGRRIFQPQHF.

CDR3 amino acids: CASSALATDTQYF. Written as DNA, the CDR3 is TGTGCCAGCAGCGCCCTAGCGACAGATACGCAGTATTTT. This chain links TRBV9 with TRBJ2-3; possibly TRBD2 for D (6 bases). The CDR3 is 13 residues long. The germline V gene has CDR1 SGDLS and CDR2 YYNGEE. V lost 3 bases and J 3 bases, leaving 8 bases between the germline ends.

This chain joins TRBV5-1 and TRBJ2-7, with 12 positions matching TRBD2. The germline gives CDR1 SGHRS, CDR2 YFSETQ. There are 17 residues in the CDR3. Losses at the gene ends were 3 bases for V and 0 bases for J; bases not matched to a gene: 7. CDR3 DNA sequence: TGCGCCAGCAGCTCGGGACTAGCGGGTGGAAGCTCCTACGAGCAGTACTTC. It encodes CASSSGLAGGSSYEQYF.

The CDR3 sequence: CASSYSSGDGYEQYF. CDR3 bases: TGTGCCAGCAGTTACTCATCCGGGGATGGGTACGAGCAGTACTTC. The J gene is TRBJ2-7, the V gene TRBV6-5; perhaps TRBD2 as D (5 bases). The CDR3 is 15 residues long. CDR1 is MNHEY and CDR2 is SVGAGI in the germline V gene. V was trimmed by 0 bases and J by 4 bases, leaving 13 bases between them.

This clone has more than one count but fewer than ten. The chain uses TRBV5-1 and TRBJ2-1, with 7 nucleotides matching TRBD1. J gave up 10 bases and V 0 bases, and 7 bases lay outside the gene matches. Germline V gives CDR1 SGHRS, CDR2 YFSETQ. The CDR3 consists of 14 residues. This chain's CDR3 is CASSLDTGVKEQFF. The CDR3 nucleotides are TGCGCCAGCAGCTTGGATACAGGGGTCAAAGAGCAGTTCTTC. Filled out from reference TRBV5-1 and TRBJ2-1, the complete variable domain reads KAGVTQTPRYLIKTRGQQVTLSCSPISGHRSVSWYQQTPGQGLQFLFEYFSETQRNKGNFPGRFSGRQFSNSRSEMNVSTLELGDSALYLCASSLDTGVKEQFFGPGTRLTVL.